Presented here are 24 T cell receptor beta chains from one specimen sequenced in a study of T cell responses to AZD1222 COVID-19 vaccine. Some clones are missing from TCRdb's copy, which holds only in-frame ones; the method was immunoSEQ multiplex PCR. Here the sample spans over 150,000 clones, roughly 91% being singletons. Sequences were derived from peripheral blood, sampled 28 days after the second dose of the MenACWY control vaccine. These TCRs come from an adult who received the MenACWY meningococcal vaccine as a control.

The rearrangement uses TRBV2 and TRBJ1-6, with D perhaps TRBD1 (5 bases). CDR3 size: 15 residues. CDR1 is SNHLY and CDR2 is FYNNEI in the germline V gene. Between the trimmed V and J ends, which lost 6 bases and 7 bases, there was a span of 16 bases. The CDR3 sequence is CASRSPGPKNSPLHF. The CDR3 DNA reads as TGTGCCAGCAGATCCCCGGGACCTAAGAATTCACCCCTCCACTTT.

The chain employs TRBV5-5 and TRBJ2-3; perhaps TRBD2 as D (6 bases). In germline, CDR1 is SGHKS, CDR2 YYEKEE (reference sequence). The CDR3 has 14 residues. V lost 7 bases to trimming and J lost 0 bases, with 12 bases between them. CDR3 protein: CASGVGTSTDTQYF. Here the CDR3 DNA reads TGTGCCAGCGGCGTGGGGACTAGCACAGATACGCAGTATTTT. The full variable domain, with the rest looked up from reference TRBV5-5 and TRBJ2-3, is DAGVTQSPTHLIKTRGQQVTLRCSPISGHKSVSWYQQVLGQGPQFIFQYYEKEERGRGNFPDRFSARQFPNYSSELNVNALLLGDSALYLCASGVGTSTDTQYFGPGTRLTVL.

This chain joins TRBV5-6 and TRBJ2-7, with D possibly being TRBD1 (6 bases). Between the trimmed V and J ends, which lost 2 bases and 0 bases, there was a span of 6 bases. CDR1 is SGHDT and CDR2 is YYEEEE in the germline V gene. The CDR3 covers 13 residues. In DNA, the CDR3 is TGTGCCAGCAGCTTACAGGGCTCCTACGAGCAGTACTTC. Translated, it gives CASSLQGSYEQYF.

This sequence joins TRBV2 and TRBJ2-2, with D perhaps matching TRBD1 (6 bases). The V gene's germline CDR1 is SNHLY and CDR2 FYNNEI. This CDR3 comprises 14 residues. V was pared by 3 bases and J by 5 bases, with 10 bases between. The CDR3 DNA reads as TGTGCCAGCAGTGACTTCAGGGGTACCGGGGAGCTGTTTTTT. This codes for CASSDFRGTGELFF.

The V and J genes are TRBV5-5 and TRBJ2-1, with D uncertain. The length of the CDR3 is 11 residues. Germline V gives CDR1 SGHKS, CDR2 YYEKEE (reference sequence). Trimming shortened V by 4 bases and J by 3 bases, and 2 bases separated the two germline ends. CDR3: CASSHYNEQFF. For the CDR3, the DNA is TGTGCCAGCAGCCACTACAATGAGCAGTTCTTC.

The chain is built from TRBV5-1 and TRBJ1-1; TRBD1 matches at 9 bases. With V trimmed by 0 bases and J by 5 bases, 2 bases remained unmatched. CDR1 and CDR2 from the germline V gene are SGHRS and YFSETQ. CDR3 size: 14 residues. CDR3 DNA: TGCGCCAGCAGCTTGGCCGACAGGGGGACTGAAGCTTTCTTT. It encodes CASSLADRGTEAFF.

The rearrangement uses TRBV7-2 and TRBJ2-3; D call uncertain. Trimming left V 5 bases short and J 5 bases short, with 20 bases between. CDR3 size: 16 residues. The V gene's germline CDR1 is SGHTA and CDR2 FQGNSA. CDR3: CASSLTPGLYGDTQYF. The CDR3 DNA follows: TGTGCCAGCAGCCTCACCCCGGGCCTCTACGGAGATACGCAGTATTTT.

This clone has a single count. In DNA, the CDR3 is TGTGCCAGCAATCCCGGGGGGGCCCATACCGGGGAGCTGTTTTTT. The encoded protein is CASNPGGAHTGELFF. The chain uses TRBV5-4 and TRBJ2-2; 8 bases map to TRBD2. Per germline, CDR1 SGHNT and CDR2 YYREEE (reference sequence). The CDR3 is 15 amino acids. The V and J ends lost 6 bases and 5 bases, in that order; junction bases with no gene match: 9.

The CDR3 protein is CASTRLNTEAFF. DNA of the CDR3: TGTGCCAGTACGAGACTGAACACTGAAGCTTTCTTT. This rearrangement joins TRBV3-1 (or the pseudogene TRBV3-2) to TRBJ1-1; D gene ambiguous. The CDR3 runs to 12 residues. CDR1 is LGHDT and CDR2 is YNNKEL in the germline V gene (reference sequence). Between the trimmed V and J ends, which lost 9 bases and 0 bases, there was a span of 8 bases.

The chain uses TRBV19 and TRBJ2-1; D remains unclear. CDR1 and CDR2 (germline): LNHDA, SQIVND (reference sequence). V lost 4 bases to trimming and J lost 1 base, with 14 bases between them. CDR3 size: 16 residues. The DNA of the CDR3 is TGTGCCAGTAGTACGACTTCTATACTTTCCTACAATGAGCAGTTCTTC. Its translation: CASSTTSILSYNEQFF. Complete variable domain (other parts from reference TRBV19 and TRBJ2-1): DGGITQSPKYLFRKEGQNVTLSCEQNLNHDAMYWYRQDPGQGLRLIYYSQIVNDFQKGDIAEGYSVSREKKESFPLTVTSAQKNPTAFYLCASSTTSILSYNEQFFGPGTRLTVL.

In its sample, this clone was seen once. The genes are TRBV23-1 and TRBJ2-1; tentative D call: TRBD1 (5 bases). TRBV23-1 is given ORF status, its function remaining uncertain. V shed 0 bases and J shed 4 bases, with 16 bases lying between them. CDR3 size: 17 residues. The CDR3, as DNA: TGCGCCAGCAGTCAATCGCTGACAAGGGGCCCTTACAATGAGCAGTTCTTC. It specifies CASSQSLTRGPYNEQFF.

The gene calls are TRBV6-2 or TRBV6-3 and TRBJ1-2; 7 bases are shared with TRBD1. CDR3 length equals 15 residues. Germline assignment: CDR1 MNHEY and CDR2 SVGEGT. After removal of 6 bases from V and 8 bases from J, the junction contained 15 bases not matched to a gene. The CDR3 DNA follows: TGTGCCAGCAGCTCGGGACAGCCCGGAGGGATAGGCTACACCTTC. Translating gives CASSSGQPGGIGYTF.

The V call is TRBV7-8, the J call TRBJ2-3; no clear D. Per germline, CDR1 SGHVS and CDR2 FQNEAQ. The CDR3 consists of 14 residues. Trimming cost V 1 base and J 6 bases, with 11 bases left between them. This chain's CDR3 is CASSLGLPPDTQYF. The CDR3 DNA sequence: TGTGCCAGCAGCTTAGGGCTGCCTCCGGATACGCAGTATTTT.

This chain joins TRBV7-2 and TRBJ1-1, with D possibly matching TRBD1 (5 bases). V gave up 2 bases and J gave up 11 bases, with 12 bases separating them. CDR3 length equals 12 residues. Germline-derived CDR1 and CDR2 are SGHTA and FQGNSA. CDR3 sequence (DNA): TGTGCCAGCAGCTTAAGGGGAGGGTATGCTTTCTTT. This encodes CASSLRGGYAFF.

The V gene is TRBV4-1, the J gene TRBJ1-2; D unclear. This CDR3 has 15 amino acids. Germline loops: CDR1 MGHRA, CDR2 YSYEKL. Trimming pared 0 bases from V and 4 bases from J, leaving 12 bases between. Here the CDR3 reads CASSQDRTGSYGYTF. The DNA for the CDR3 is TGCGCCAGCAGCCAAGATCGCACTGGGAGCTATGGCTACACCTTC.

This chain connects TRBV30 to TRBJ1-6; 7 bases map to TRBD1. Germline trimming cut 4 bases from V and 0 bases from J; bases unmatched to any gene: 12. Germline CDR1 and CDR2: GTSNPN and SVGIG (reference sequence). The CDR3 loop spans 18 amino acids. The CDR3 loop is CAWTGGTATSSYNSPLHF. The CDR3, as DNA: TGTGCCTGGACCGGAGGGACAGCGACGAGCTCCTATAATTCACCCCTCCACTTT.

This clone appeared once. The sample holds other DNA sequences that translate to the same CDR3. The V gene is TRBV7-2, the J gene TRBJ2-7; TRBD2 matches at 7 bases. CDR1 is SGHTA and CDR2 is FQGNSA in the germline V gene. The CDR3 is 13 amino acids. V shed 4 bases and J 4 bases; nucleotides not matched to a gene: 4. CDR3 region: CASSYGGGYEQYF. The CDR3 region has the DNA TGTGCCAGCAGCTATGGGGGGGGTTACGAGCAGTACTTC.

This rearrangement joins TRBV5-1 to TRBJ1-4; no firm D call. V was pared by 5 bases and J by 0 bases, with 8 bases between. CDR1 is SGHRS and CDR2 is YFSETQ in the germline V gene. The CDR3 is 14 amino acids. The CDR3 nucleotides read TGCGCCAGCAGACAAATTCCAACTAATGAAAAACTGTTTTTT. Its translation is CASRQIPTNEKLFF.

The V gene is TRBV12-3 or TRBV12-4, the J gene TRBJ1-2; D unresolved. The CDR3 has 13 amino acids. Trimming shortened V by 3 bases and J by 1 base, and 6 bases separated the two germline ends. The CDR3 sequence: CASSFPSNYGYTF. The CDR3 coding sequence is TGTGCCAGCAGTTTTCCGAGTAACTATGGCTACACCTTC.

This rearrangement joins TRBV19 to TRBJ1-1, with D possibly TRBD1 on 5 matching bases. Trimming took 5 bases from V and 1 from J, leaving 11 bases between them. CDR3 length: 14 residues. Germline V CDR1 and CDR2: LNHDA, SQIVND (reference sequence). The CDR3 loop reads CASSLSGPNTEAFF. The CDR3 DNA follows: TGTGCCAGTAGTCTATCGGGGCCGAACACTGAAGCTTTCTTT.

The rearrangement uses TRBV9 and TRBJ2-3, with D unclear. With 1 base removed from V and 1 base from J, the gap between germline ends came to 13 bases. This CDR3 comprises 16 residues. CDR1 is SGDLS, CDR2 YYNGEE, per germline. The CDR3 bases are TGTGCCAGCAGCGTACAAAGGGTCCCGGGCACAGATACGCAGTATTTT. It encodes CASSVQRVPGTDTQYF.

This rearrangement joins TRBV19 to TRBJ2-2; TRBD2 agrees at 7 bases. The junction had 11 bases not matched to a gene; V was cut back by 2 bases and J by 8 bases. This CDR3 region has 16 residues. Looked up from germline, CDR1 is LNHDA and CDR2 is SQIVND (reference sequence). The chain's CDR3 is CASSISYPGGPGELFF. CDR3 DNA sequence: TGTGCCAGTAGTATATCCTACCCGGGGGGACCGGGGGAGCTGTTTTTT.

This chain links TRBV7-9 with TRBJ2-2; 9 nucleotides match TRBD1. Germline CDR1 and CDR2: SEHNR and FQNEAQ (reference sequence). V dropped 4 bases and J dropped 8; count of bases not matched to a gene: 8. The CDR3 is 15 amino acids. The CDR3: CASSSGTGTNGELFF. The CDR3 DNA is TGTGCCAGCAGCTCTGGGACAGGGACTAATGGGGAGCTGTTTTTT.

The chain carries TRBV6-6 and TRBJ1-2, with TRBD1 identical over 10 bases. Germline V lookup: CDR1 MNHNY, CDR2 SVGAGI (reference sequence). The CDR3 is made up of 14 amino acids. Trimming at V came to 5 bases and at J to 2 bases, leaving 2 bases not matched to a gene. In nucleotides, the CDR3 is TGTGCCAGCAGTCAGGACAGGGGGAACTATGGCTACACCTTC. It yields the protein CASSQDRGNYGYTF.